Below are 10 T cell receptor beta chains sequenced from a single sample in a study of cytomegalovirus exposure and HLA in healthy donors. It was with 60 Vbeta and 13 Jbeta primers that the PCR ran. Here immunoSEQ multiplex PCR was the method, and the copy in TCRdb shows in-frame clones only, minus some. The sample has about 160,000 clones, 84% seen once; the top ten hold roughly 1.9%. The source material was PBMCs. Receptors were obtained from a man between 18 and 35 years old in good health and CMV-seronegative.

The genes are TRBV4-1 and TRBJ1-5, with D possibly matching TRBD1 (5 bases). Germline V CDR1 and CDR2: MGHRA, YSYEKL. The length of the CDR3 is 14 residues. Trimming left V 5 bases short and J 2 bases short, with 10 bases between. CDR3 region: CASSGEGGNQPQHF. The DNA of the CDR3 is TGCGCCAGCAGCGGGGAAGGGGGCAATCAGCCCCAGCATTTT.

This chain joins TRBV7-9 and TRBJ1-1; possibly TRBD1 for D (6 bases). From germline, CDR1 is SEHNR and CDR2 FQNEAQ (reference sequence). V lost 5 bases, J lost 5 bases, and 12 bases lay in between. This CDR3 has 13 residues. CDR3 in DNA: TGTGCCAGCAGCCTAAAGGGGGAAACTGAAGCTTTCTTT. Translation gives CASSLKGETEAFF.

The chain has TRBV4-2 and TRBJ1-2; no definite D call. V was shortened by 4 bases and J by 4 bases, with 10 bases between the two germline ends. The CDR3 length is 13 residues. Looked up from germline, CDR1 is LGHNA and CDR2 is YNFKEQ. CDR3 protein: CASSPEELYGYTF. CDR3 sequence (DNA): TGTGCCAGCAGCCCCGAGGAGCTCTATGGCTACACCTTC.

The chain carries TRBV18 and TRBJ1-5, with D perhaps TRBD1 (6 bases). V lost 6 bases and J 4 bases, leaving 10 bases between the germline ends. CDR3 length: 13 amino acids. Germline V gene data show CDR1 as KGHSH and CDR2 as LQKENI. This CDR3 is CASSVTGNQPQHF. In nucleotides, the CDR3 is TGTGCCAGCTCGGTGACAGGTAATCAGCCCCAGCATTTT.

The chain links TRBV27 to TRBJ2-7; 10 positions match TRBD1. After removal of 6 bases from V and 2 bases from J, the junction contained 4 bases not matched to a gene. The CDR3 is 14 amino acids. Germline lookup yields CDR1 MNHEY and CDR2 SMNVEV (reference sequence). DNA for the CDR3: TGTGCCAGCAGGGGACAGGGGAGAACCTACGAGCAGTACTTC. It codes for CASRGQGRTYEQYF.

This chain uses TRBV4-3 with TRBJ2-1, with 9 bases matching TRBD2. The V and J ends lost 0 bases and 2 bases, in that order; junction bases with no gene match: 5. The germline gives CDR1 LGHNA, CDR2 YSLEER. The CDR3 totals 17 residues. Here the CDR3 reads CASSQDHSSGAYNEQFF. In DNA, the CDR3 is TGCGCCAGCAGCCAAGATCATTCTAGCGGGGCCTACAATGAGCAGTTCTTC.

This chain links TRBV11-2 with TRBJ1-1, with D possibly being TRBD1 (5 bases). Germline CDR1 and CDR2: SGHAT and FQNNGV. V lost 2 bases and J lost 0, with 10 bases in between. This CDR3 region has 15 residues. Here the CDR3 DNA reads TGTGCCAGCAGCTTAAGGTCAGGGCTGAACACTGAAGCTTTCTTT. Protein: CASSLRSGLNTEAFF.

V usage is TRBV28 and J usage is TRBJ2-7; a weak D match, TRBD1 (8 bases). This CDR3 contains 14 residues. The ends were cut back, 5 bases at V and 5 bases at J, with 16 bases in the middle. Germline lookup yields CDR1 MDHEN and CDR2 SYDVKM. CDR3: CASSTGGQVNEQYF. CDR3 bases: TGTGCCAGCAGTACGGGGGGACAGGTCAACGAGCAGTACTTC.

In its sample, this clone was seen once. This chain uses TRBV18 with TRBJ2-3; 7 nucleotides line up with TRBD1. Germline CDR1 is KGHSH and CDR2 is LQKENI. The CDR3 covers 13 residues. J gave up 9 bases and V 0 bases, and 3 bases lay outside the gene matches. This chain's CDR3 is CASSPPQGDTQYF. CDR3 DNA sequence: TGTGCCAGCTCACCACCGCAGGGGGACACGCAGTATTTT.

The chain combines TRBV7-3 with TRBJ2-1; a weak D match, TRBD2 (5 bases). Trimming removed 5 bases at V and 6 bases at J, with 20 bases between. CDR1 SGHTA and CDR2 FQGTGA come from the germline V gene. The CDR3 covers 16 residues. The CDR3 DNA is TGTGCCAGCAGCCAGAGACCCGGGGTGGGAGTCAATGAGCAGTTCTTC. Protein sequence: CASSQRPGVGVNEQFF.